These 28 T cell receptor beta chains were all obtained from the same sample, sequenced in a study of identical twins. In TCRdb, the 5' RACE reads were re-called with MiXCR into one record per CDR3 protein. The table has hundreds of thousands of distinct CDR3 sequences, about 12% seen once. These data were also reused for a study on yellow fever vaccine responses in identical twins.

The source material was PBMCs. The receptors stem from a woman aged 18 to 35 in good health.

The genes are TRBV7-9 and TRBJ1-3; 9 bases agree with TRBD1. Germline V gene lookup returns CDR1 SEHNR and CDR2 FQNEAQ (reference sequence). The CDR3 consists of 16 residues. The ends lost 6 bases at V and 4 bases at J; junction bases unmatched: 10. The CDR3 protein is CASSPSGTGSGNTIYF. In DNA, the CDR3 is TGTGCCAGCAGTCCCTCCGGGACAGGGTCCGGAAACACCATATATTTT.

The chain uses TRBV10-1 and TRBJ2-2; D may be TRBD1 (6 bases). Trimming took 9 bases from V and 4 from J, leaving 12 bases between them. The germline V gene has CDR1 WNHNN and CDR2 SYGVQD (reference sequence). This CDR3 spans 13 amino acids. CDR3 in DNA: TGCGCCAGTACAGGGTCGAGCACCGGGGAGCTGTTTTTT. Translating gives CASTGSSTGELFF.

This clonotype was detected a few times. This rearrangement joins TRBV10-2 to TRBJ2-7; 12 bases are a match to TRBD2. The CDR3 covers 16 residues. Trimming cost V 0 bases and J 1 base; bases outside gene matches: 1. Germline CDR1 and CDR2: WSHSY and SAAADI. The DNA of the CDR3 is TGCGCCAGCAGTGAGTCAGGACTAGCGGGGTCCTACGAGCAGTACGTC. It translates to CASSESGLAGSYEQYV.

The sample holds a few counts of this clonotype. CDR3 residues: CSVWAGGLASDEQFF. CDR3 nucleotide sequence: TGCAGTGTTTGGGCGGGGGGGCTGGCATCGGATGAGCAGTTCTTC. The chain couples TRBV20-1 to TRBJ2-1; the match to TRBD2 covers 9 bases. V lost 7 bases to trimming and J lost 8 bases; unmatched junction nucleotides: 15. This CDR3 spans 15 amino acids. Germline lookup yields CDR1 DFQATT and CDR2 SNEGSKA (reference sequence).

This clonotype was counted between two and nine times. V gene TRBV2 combines with J gene TRBJ1-2; 8 bases are a match to TRBD1. The CDR3 has 15 amino acids. The junction had 6 bases not matched to a gene; V was cut back by 4 bases and J by 2 bases. Germline CDR1 reads SNHLY; CDR2 reads FYNNEI. CDR3 sequence: CASSGVDRANYGYTF. The CDR3 coding sequence is TGTGCCAGCAGTGGAGTGGACAGGGCCAACTATGGCTACACCTTC.

Only a few counts were recorded for this clonotype. The chain links TRBV14 to TRBJ2-5; D perhaps matches TRBD1 (5 bases). In germline, CDR1 is SGHDN, CDR2 FVKESK. The CDR3 runs 14 residues. With 0 bases removed from V and 5 bases from J, the gap between germline ends came to 10 bases. The CDR3 sequence is CASSQEGVGETQYF. For the CDR3, the DNA is TGTGCCAGCAGCCAAGAAGGGGTCGGGGAGACCCAGTACTTC. Supplemented by reference TRBV14 and TRBJ2-5, the full variable domain reads EAGVTQFPSHSVIEKGQTVTLRCDPISGHDNLYWYRRVMGKEIKFLLHFVKESKQDESGMPNNRFLAERTGGTYSTLKVQPAELEDSGVYFCASSQEGVGETQYFGPGTRLLVL.

This clonotype was seen a few times. The chain recombines TRBV12-3 or TRBV12-4 with TRBJ1-4; 10 bases map to TRBD1. CDR3 length equals 16 residues. V shed 6 bases and J 0 bases; nucleotides not matched to a gene: 4. CDR3 loop: CASSPGQGPTNEKLFF. The CDR3 DNA follows: TGTGCCAGCAGCCCGGGACAGGGGCCAACTAATGAAAAACTGTTTTTT.

V and J are TRBV28 and TRBJ1-4; 7 bases fit TRBD1. Per the germline V gene, CDR1 is MDHEN and CDR2 is SYDVKM. The CDR3 is made up of 15 amino acids. J lost 4 bases, V lost 4 bases, and 6 bases had no gene match. CDR3: CASSSSQGNNEKLFF. CDR3 nucleotide sequence: TGTGCCAGCAGTTCTTCACAGGGGAATAATGAAAAACTGTTTTTT.

J is TRBJ2-2 and V is TRBV4-1; D is unresolved. The CDR3 is 14 residues long. Germline V gives CDR1 MGHRA, CDR2 YSYEKL. V shed 10 bases and J shed 7 bases, with 19 bases lying between them. CDR3 coding DNA: TGCGCCACCGCCCACAACGAAAGAGACGGGGAGCTGTTTTTT. This codes for CATAHNERDGELFF.

This clonotype showed up many times. V usage is TRBV4-2 and J usage is TRBJ2-1, with 10 positions matching TRBD1. The CDR3 loop spans 19 amino acids. CDR1 and CDR2 from the germline V gene are LGHNA and YNFKEQ. Unmatched junction bases numbered 12, after V lost 3 bases and J lost 1 base. CDR3 in amino acids: CASSHRTGQGQLSYNEQFF. The CDR3 nucleotides are TGTGCCAGCAGCCATCGAACGGGACAGGGGCAGCTTTCCTACAATGAGCAGTTCTTC.

This sequence joins TRBV10-3 and TRBJ2-2; D is perhaps TRBD2 (6 bases). CDR3 length: 12 amino acids. Germline V lookup: CDR1 ENHRY, CDR2 SYGVKD. V lost 5 bases and J 5 bases, leaving 6 bases between the germline ends. The CDR3 here is CAISSGTGELFF. CDR3 nucleotides: TGTGCCATCAGTAGCGGGACCGGGGAGCTGTTTTTT.

This clonotype was seen ten or more times. The rearrangement joins TRBV12-3 or TRBV12-4 to TRBJ2-1; TRBD1 is a possible D gene (6 bases). V shed 2 bases and J shed 6 bases, with 17 bases lying between them. This CDR3 is built from 16 residues. The CDR3 DNA follows: TGTGCCAGCAGTTTACCTATCGTCCAGGGGAGCAATGAGCAGTTCTTC. Its translation is CASSLPIVQGSNEQFF.

This chain uses TRBV7-2 with TRBJ2-2; tentative D call: TRBD2 (6 bases). This CDR3 has 19 residues. Trimming removed 0 bases from V and 4 bases from J, with 21 bases in between. CDR1 is SGHTA and CDR2 is FQGNSA in the germline V gene. The CDR3 DNA reads TGTGCCAGCAGCTTAGCCACACCCCTGGCGGGGACTTTCACCGGGGAGCTGTTTTTT. This codes for CASSLATPLAGTFTGELFF.

This clonotype was picked up many times. V and J are TRBV5-1 and TRBJ2-5; 7 nucleotides match TRBD2. The CDR3 runs 15 residues. V lost 2 bases to trimming and J lost 4 bases; unmatched junction nucleotides: 8. The germline V gene encodes CDR1 SGHRS and CDR2 YFSETQ. The DNA for the CDR3 is TGCGCCAGCAGCTTCGGGGGGAGCCCAGCAGAGACCCAGTACTTC. Translating gives CASSFGGSPAETQYF.

This sequence joins TRBV7-8 and TRBJ2-5, with 7 bases fitting TRBD2. Germline loops: CDR1 SGHVS, CDR2 FQNEAQ. This CDR3 has 18 residues. V lost 5 bases and J lost 1; bases outside the gene matches: 16. Written as DNA, the CDR3 is TGTGCCAGCAGCCCCCGCGGGGCGGGAGCTCTTCCCCAAGAGACCCAGTACTTC. Translated: CASSPRGAGALPQETQYF.

V gene TRBV5-1 combines with J gene TRBJ2-7; 9 bases match TRBD1. The CDR3 has 15 residues. Losses at the gene ends were 4 bases for V and 2 bases for J; bases not matched to a gene: 7. Per the germline V gene, CDR1 is SGHRS and CDR2 is YFSETQ. The CDR3 DNA sequence: TGCGCCAGCAGCCCCGACAGGGGGGGGACCTACGAGCAGTACTTC. Translation gives CASSPDRGGTYEQYF.

This clonotype has more than one count but fewer than ten. This rearrangement joins TRBV7-8 to TRBJ2-3; 9 bases line up with TRBD2. CDR1 and CDR2 from the germline V gene are SGHVS and FQNEAQ. J gave up 4 bases and V 1 base, and 6 bases lay outside the gene matches. This CDR3 has 16 residues. CDR3 nucleotide sequence: TGTGCCAGCAGCTTAGTTGGCGGGGGGGTAGCAGATACGCAGTATTTT. Residues: CASSLVGGGVADTQYF.

The rearrangement joins TRBV7-6 to TRBJ2-1; TRBD2 aligns across 12 bases. Germline V gene sequence: CDR1 SGHVS, CDR2 FNYEAQ. The ends lost 2 bases at V and 5 bases at J; junction bases unmatched: 4. The length of the CDR3 is 16 residues. CDR3: CASSLYLAGGNNEQFF. The CDR3 bases are TGTGCCAGCAGCTTATATCTAGCGGGAGGGAACAATGAGCAGTTCTTC.

The table lists this clonotype with a few counts. This chain connects TRBV6-1 to TRBJ1-2, with TRBD1 identical over 8 bases. Germline CDR1 MNHNS, CDR2 SASEGT. V was pared by 5 bases and J by 6 bases, with 5 bases of the junction left unmatched. This CDR3 is 13 amino acids long. CDR3 amino acids: CASSRTGIDGYTF. Written as DNA, the CDR3 is TGTGCCAGCAGTCGGACAGGGATCGATGGCTACACCTTC.

This sequence joins TRBV10-3 and TRBJ2-1, with 10 bases fitting TRBD1. The CDR3 is made up of 16 amino acids. From germline, CDR1 is ENHRY and CDR2 SYGVKD. V shed 4 bases, J shed 9 bases, and the junction held 12 bases outside the gene matches. As DNA, the CDR3 is TGTGCCATCAGTGGTTCCGGGACAGGGGCCCGGGGTGAGCAGTTCTTC. Protein sequence: CAISGSGTGARGEQFF.

A few counts support this clonotype. The rearrangement joins TRBV6-2 or TRBV6-3 to TRBJ2-2, with a possible D match to TRBD1 (6 bases). This CDR3 spans 14 amino acids. Germline CDR1 MNHEY, CDR2 SVGEGT. Trimming removed 0 bases from V and 7 bases from J, with 9 bases in between. The CDR3 region is CASSYSKTGGELFF. The CDR3 DNA follows: TGTGCCAGCAGTTACTCGAAGACAGGCGGGGAGCTGTTTTTT.

The chain uses TRBV5-1 and TRBJ2-6; 7 bases agree with TRBD1. CDR3 size: 17 residues. Germline CDR1 and CDR2: SGHRS and YFSETQ. Losses at the gene ends were 0 bases for V and 4 bases for J; bases not matched to a gene: 7. CDR3 nucleotide sequence: TGCGCCAGCAGCTTGGCCAACAGGGGATCCGGGGCCAACGTCCTGACTTTC. Residues: CASSLANRGSGANVLTF. The entire variable domain, with the rest obtained from reference TRBV5-1 and TRBJ2-6, is as follows: KAGVTQTPRYLIKTRGQQVTLSCSPISGHRSVSWYQQTPGQGLQFLFEYFSETQRNKGNFPGRFSGRQFSNSRSEMNVSTLELGDSALYLCASSLANRGSGANVLTFGAGSRLTVL.

This clonotype was counted at least ten times. The rearrangement joins TRBV24-1 to TRBJ2-1; possible D gene TRBD2, 6 bases. Trimming took 7 bases from V and 3 from J, leaving 18 bases between them. From germline, CDR1 is KGHDR and CDR2 SFDVKD. The CDR3 is 16 residues long. For the CDR3, the DNA is TGTGCCACCAGGGACTACAATCGGACGTTCTACAATGAGCAGTTCTTC. Amino acids: CATRDYNRTFYNEQFF.

This clonotype has just a few counts. This chain uses TRBV18 with TRBJ2-1; no firm D call. CDR3 length: 13 residues. CDR1 is KGHSH and CDR2 is LQKENI in the germline V gene. V lost 6 bases, J lost 5 bases, and 11 bases lay in between. The CDR3 DNA reads as TGTGCCAGCTCCCCTCTAGGCCACAATGAGCAGTTCTTC. Its translation: CASSPLGHNEQFF.

This clonotype has a handful of counts. The V gene is TRBV25-1, the J gene TRBJ2-7; TRBD1 might be the D (6 bases). CDR1 MGHDK and CDR2 SYGVNS come from the germline V gene. This CDR3 is 13 amino acids long. Trimming pared 2 bases from V and 5 bases from J, leaving 10 bases between. The CDR3 DNA reads TGTGCCAGCAGTGAAAGGGGGTGGAACGAGCAGTACTTC. This gives the protein CASSERGWNEQYF.

This clonotype has more than one count but fewer than ten. This sequence joins TRBV3-1 and TRBJ1-1, with TRBD1 matching 7 bases. V was clipped by 4 bases and J by 3 bases; unmatched bases: 5. From germline, CDR1 is LGHDT and CDR2 YNNKEL (reference sequence). The length of the CDR3 is 14 residues. The chain's CDR3 is CASSPLTGDTEAFF. Here the CDR3 DNA reads TGTGCCAGCAGCCCTCTTACAGGGGACACTGAAGCTTTCTTT.

This clonotype has just a few counts. The J gene is TRBJ2-1, the V gene TRBV7-9; the D gene is possibly TRBD1 (5 bases). V lost 1 base and J lost 16, with 14 bases in between. Germline values: CDR1 SEHNR, CDR2 FQNEAQ (reference sequence). The CDR3 contains 12 residues. In DNA, the CDR3 is TGTGCCAGCAGCTTAGGAAGGGGCAGCCTATTCTTC. This translates into CASSLGRGSLFF. Drawing the rest from reference TRBV7-9 and TRBJ2-1, the complete variable domain is DTGVSQNPRHKITKRGQNVTFRCDPISEHNRLYWYRQTLGQGPEFLTYFQNEAQLEKSRLLSDRFSAERPKGSFSTLEIQRTEQGDSAMYLCASSLGRGSLFFGPGTRLTVL.

V usage is TRBV12-3 or TRBV12-4 and J usage is TRBJ2-3; TRBD2 matches 12 bases. The CDR3 consists of 18 residues. The V segment lost 6 bases and the J segment 5 bases; nucleotides outside the gene matches: 15. CDR3 loop: CASRPGLAGGPRGDTQYF. CDR3 coding DNA: TGTGCCAGCAGGCCGGGCCTAGCGGGAGGGCCGAGGGGAGATACGCAGTATTTT.